Given below is one T cell receptor beta chain in context. The antigen remains unidentified. These data originate in a study of long-term antiretroviral therapy in people with HIV. Study-level information: The oldest samples precede the 2015 immediate-ART recommendation by about a decade.

Samples were assayed with immunoSEQ v3.0 at survey level. Each sample aimed for 40,000-50,000 sequenced T-cell genomes. Only in-frame clones appear in the TCRdb table, and some are missing; sequencing was by immunoSEQ multiplex PCR. The table records about 6,700 clones, about 74% of them present only once. Trimming removed 1 base from V and 6 bases from J, with 13 bases in between. The CDR3 spans 14 residues. Germline loops: CDR1 SGHRS, CDR2 YFSETQ. Whole-study findings and limits: Controls had broader CDR3 length ranges than HIV repertoires did.

The V call is TRBV5-1, the J call TRBJ1-2; D gene ambiguous. This clonotype was sampled from a man aged 18 to 29 with HIV. The sample was unsorted PBMCs, taken 0.1 years before starting antiretroviral therapy. The CDR3 loop reads CASSLKGSSDGYTF. Here the CDR3 DNA reads TGCGCCAGCAGCTTGAAGGGCAGCTCAGATGGCTACACCTTC.